This T cell receptor beta chain appears in the sequencing data of a study of blood T cell repertoires in COVID-19. Overall study context: Sites across the United States, Italy and Spain contributed samples from acute and convalescent COVID-19. Sources were T cells, B-cell-depleted T cells, or PBMCs; the material itself was cDNA or gDNA.

In the source study's methods: It was from reference gene primer amplification that nucleated cell counts were estimated. TCRdb keeps only in-frame clones here, not all; method: immunoSEQ multiplex PCR. V, J and clone size were drawn from that table, and D and trimming were deduced from the DNA. Among about 150,000 clones listed, about 85% were seen once. The V gene end was trimmed by 4 bases and the J gene end by 1 base; junction bases not matched to a gene: 6. Germline V gene lookup returns CDR1 SGHKS and CDR2 YYEKEE (reference sequence). The CDR3 is 15 amino acids. This clonotype was obtained from a woman in her sixties or seventies with active or convalescent COVID-19. This chain connects TRBV5-5 to TRBJ1-1; 8 bases agree with TRBD1. The sequenced sample consisted of peripheral blood. In nucleotides, the CDR3 is TGTGCCAGCAGCCCATGGGACAGGCAGAACACTGAAGCTTTCTTT. Its protein product is CASSPWDRQNTEAFF.